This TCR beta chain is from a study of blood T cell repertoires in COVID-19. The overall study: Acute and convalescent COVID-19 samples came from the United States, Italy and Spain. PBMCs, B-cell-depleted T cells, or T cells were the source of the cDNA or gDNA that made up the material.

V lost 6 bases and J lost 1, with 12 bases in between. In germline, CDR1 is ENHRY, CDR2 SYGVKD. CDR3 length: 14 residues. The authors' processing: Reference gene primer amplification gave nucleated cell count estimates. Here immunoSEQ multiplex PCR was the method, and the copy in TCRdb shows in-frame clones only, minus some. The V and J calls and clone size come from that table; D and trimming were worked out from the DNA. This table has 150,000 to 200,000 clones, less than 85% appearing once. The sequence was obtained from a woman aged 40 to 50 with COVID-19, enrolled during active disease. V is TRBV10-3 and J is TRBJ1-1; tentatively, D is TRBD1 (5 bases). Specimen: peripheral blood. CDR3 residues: CAIRTAITNTEAFF. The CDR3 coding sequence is TGTGCCATCAGGACAGCCATCACGAACACTGAAGCTTTCTTT.